A single sample is the source of the 27 T cell receptor beta chains below, sequenced in a study of T-cell memory formation after mild COVID-19. One entry per CDR3 protein results from TCRdb running MiXCR on the 5' RACE reads. The data show about 560,000 distinct CDR3 sequences, about 18% seen once. Sequencing used PBMCs or a T cell subset sorted from them (not recorded which). The receptor source for this set is an adult woman who had mild COVID-19 (a few samples of this study predate the infection). Cell type and time point are not known.

This clonotype was counted many times. This rearrangement joins TRBV3-1 to TRBJ2-1; D remains unclear. The CDR3 has 16 amino acids. Trimming pared 2 bases from V and 0 bases from J, leaving 11 bases between. Looked up from germline, CDR1 is LGHDT and CDR2 is YNNKEL (reference sequence). The CDR3 sequence: CASSQINYRSYNEQFF. The CDR3 DNA sequence: TGTGCCAGCAGCCAAATTAATTACCGCTCCTACAATGAGCAGTTCTTC.

This clonotype was seen only once. The gene calls are TRBV7-8 and TRBJ1-2; D not certain. V gave up 2 bases and J gave up 4 bases, with 14 bases separating them. CDR1 is SGHVS, CDR2 FQNEAQ, per germline. The CDR3 has 15 residues. CDR3 protein: CASSLRVPSGYGYTF. The CDR3 DNA follows: TGTGCCAGCAGCTTACGGGTCCCTTCTGGCTATGGCTACACCTTC.

V gene TRBV24-1 combines with J gene TRBJ2-2; D is tentatively TRBD1 or TRBD2 (5 bases each). This CDR3 comprises 14 residues. Trimming removed 5 bases at V and 6 bases at J, with 12 bases between. The germline CDR1 and CDR2 sequences are KGHDR and SFDVKD. The CDR3 sequence is CATSAPMGAGELFF. The DNA of the CDR3 is TGTGCCACCAGTGCTCCAATGGGGGCCGGGGAGCTGTTTTTT.

This clonotype has a handful of counts. The chain combines TRBV7-6 with TRBJ2-6; TRBD1 matches at 7 bases. With V trimmed by 3 bases and J by 0 bases, 8 bases remained unmatched. The CDR3 has 18 amino acids. Germline CDR1 and CDR2: SGHVS and FNYEAQ. CDR3 bases: TGTGCCAGCAGCTTGTACGGGACAGACGGCTCTGGGGCCAACGTCCTGACTTTC. Translating it yields CASSLYGTDGSGANVLTF.

The rearrangement joins TRBV10-2 to TRBJ2-6; weak D call: TRBD2 (5 bases). The CDR3 sequence is 15 residues long. Trimming stripped 6 bases from V and 2 bases from J, with 11 bases between. Germline V gives CDR1 WSHSY, CDR2 SAAADI. The CDR3 protein is CASSSEGAGANVLTF. DNA for the CDR3: TGCGCCAGCAGCAGCGAGGGAGCTGGGGCCAACGTCCTGACTTTC.

The J gene is TRBJ1-2, the V gene TRBV20-1, with D perhaps matching TRBD1 (5 bases). The length of the CDR3 is 14 residues. CDR1 is DFQATT, CDR2 SNEGSKA, per germline (reference sequence). The DNA of the CDR3 is TGCAGCGCTCGAGAAAGGGGATGGGAATATGGCTACACCTTC. It specifies CSARERGWEYGYTF.

This chain links TRBV14 with TRBJ2-5, with TRBD1 matching 9 bases. Trimming removed 4 bases from V and 5 bases from J; junction bases left unmatched: 11. Germline V gives CDR1 SGHDN, CDR2 FVKESK. CDR3 length: 16 amino acids. The CDR3 DNA sequence: TGTGCCAGCAGCCCATCGGAAACAGGGGGCTGGGAGACCCAGTACTTC. It translates to CASSPSETGGWETQYF.

In this sample, this clonotype turned up a few times. The chain joins TRBV21-1 to TRBJ1-1. TRBV21-1 is an annotated pseudogene. The CDR3 has 16 amino acids. The CDR3 spells CASSKVSRPLNTEAFF. CDR3 nucleotide sequence: TGTGCCAGCAGCAAAGTGTCTAGGCCATTGAACACTGAAGCTTTCTTT.

This clonotype was seen more than once but under ten times. J is TRBJ2-5 and V is TRBV4-3, with TRBD2 as a possible D gene (6 bases). V gave up 0 bases and J gave up 5 bases, with 19 bases separating them. The CDR3 totals 17 residues. Germline-derived CDR1 and CDR2 are LGHNA and YSLEER. The chain's CDR3 is CASSQEMVEGVVETQYF. CDR3 nucleotides: TGCGCCAGCAGCCAAGAAATGGTGGAGGGTGTTGTGGAGACCCAGTACTTC.

This clonotype was picked up a small number of times. The J gene is TRBJ2-1, the V gene TRBV5-1; TRBD1 might be the D (6 bases). CDR3 length: 14 amino acids. Trimming cost V 3 bases and J 4 bases, with 11 bases left between them. CDR1 is SGHRS and CDR2 is YFSETQ in the germline V gene. The CDR3 bases are TGCGCCAGCAGCTACCTTGACAGGTACAATGAGCAGTTCTTC. Encoded protein: CASSYLDRYNEQFF.

This rearrangement joins TRBV7-2 to TRBJ2-5; maybe TRBD2 (6 bases). The germline CDR1 and CDR2 sequences are SGHTA and FQGNSA. The CDR3 extends over 15 amino acids. Trimming took off 3 bases at V and 4 bases at J, with 15 bases between the two ends. The DNA for the CDR3 is TGTGCCAGCAGCTTCGGGGTTGGAGGGAGAGAGACCCAGTACTTC. It translates to CASSFGVGGRETQYF. Complete variable domain (other parts from reference TRBV7-2 and TRBJ2-5): GAGVSQSPSNKVTEKGKDVELRCDPISGHTALYWYRQSLGQGLEFLIYFQGNSAPDKSGLPSDRFSAERTGGSVSTLTIQRTQQEDSAVYLCASSFGVGGRETQYFGPGTRLLVL.

The genes are TRBV4-3 and TRBJ1-1; 10 bases align to TRBD1. Looked up from germline, CDR1 is LGHNA and CDR2 is YSLEER. This CDR3 is built from 13 residues. The J segment lost 10 bases and the V segment lost 4 bases, leaving 6 bases of the junction unmatched. CDR3 residues: CASSRGQGSPAFF. In DNA, the CDR3 is TGCGCCAGCAGCCGGGGACAGGGGTCTCCAGCTTTCTTT.

The gene calls are TRBV7-2 and TRBJ2-7, with 8 positions matching TRBD2. Trimming at V came to 4 bases and at J to 3 bases, leaving 8 bases not matched to a gene. Germline lookup yields CDR1 SGHTA and CDR2 FQGNSA. CDR3 size: 15 residues. The CDR3 here is CASSSYFLAGYEQYF. The CDR3 DNA follows: TGTGCCAGCAGCTCATACTTTCTAGCGGGCTACGAGCAGTACTTC. The full variable domain, with the rest looked up from reference TRBV7-2 and TRBJ2-7, is GAGVSQSPSNKVTEKGKDVELRCDPISGHTALYWYRQSLGQGLEFLIYFQGNSAPDKSGLPSDRFSAERTGGSVSTLTIQRTQQEDSAVYLCASSSYFLAGYEQYFGPGTRLTVT.

V and J are TRBV7-9 and TRBJ1-2, with a possible D match to TRBD1 (5 bases). Germline-derived CDR1 and CDR2 are SEHNR and FQNEAQ (reference sequence). This CDR3 region has 17 residues. Between the trimmed V and J ends, which lost 5 bases and 8 bases, there was a span of 27 bases. The CDR3 DNA follows: TGTGCCAGCAGCCCCGCGAGCGTCCCGGGGCGGGTTATAGGCTACACCTTC. Translated: CASSPASVPGRVIGYTF.

CDR3 nucleotide sequence: TGTGCCAGCAGCGAACCTCCACCCGATACGCAGTATTTT. Its protein is CASSEPPPDTQYF. This chain joins TRBV5-6 and TRBJ2-3; the D is unclear. V shed 4 bases and J shed 6 bases, with 12 bases lying between them. The germline V gene has CDR1 SGHDT and CDR2 YYEEEE. The length of the CDR3 is 13 residues.

This clonotype has a handful of counts. V is TRBV30 and J is TRBJ2-7, with TRBD2 as a possible D gene (6 bases). Trimming removed 3 bases from V and 3 bases from J, with 15 bases in between. Germline V lookup: CDR1 GTSNPN, CDR2 SVGIG (reference sequence). CDR3 size: 14 residues. CDR3 loop: CAWSFGGSVYEQYF. The CDR3 DNA is TGTGCCTGGAGCTTCGGGGGTAGCGTCTACGAGCAGTACTTC.

This clonotype has only a few counts. J is TRBJ2-4 and V is TRBV5-5; TRBD1 matches at 7 bases. CDR1 SGHKS and CDR2 YYEKEE come from the germline V gene (reference sequence). The CDR3 totals 15 residues. The V and J ends lost 4 bases and 4 bases, in that order; junction bases with no gene match: 8. DNA for the CDR3: TGTGCCAGCAGCCGGACAGGTCTGATGAAAAACATTCAGTACTTC. Its translation is CASSRTGLMKNIQYF.

This chain links TRBV10-3 with TRBJ2-7; D perhaps matches TRBD1 (6 bases). The CDR3 consists of 16 residues. CDR1 and CDR2 from the germline V gene are ENHRY and SYGVKD. Trimming removed 2 bases from V and 0 bases from J, with 14 bases in between. This CDR3 is CAISEGRGPSSYEQYF. CDR3 sequence (DNA): TGTGCCATCAGTGAGGGCAGGGGTCCGAGCTCCTACGAGCAGTACTTC.

In this sample, this clonotype turned up a few times. The genes are TRBV21-1 and TRBJ1-5. TRBV21-1 is recorded as a pseudogene. This CDR3 has 16 amino acids. Here the CDR3 DNA reads TGTGCCAGCAGCAAAGATCGTCTCGGGGAGGGCCAGCCCCAGCATTTT. Encoded protein: CASSKDRLGEGQPQHF.

The gene calls are TRBV15 and TRBJ2-1; a weak D match, TRBD2 (6 bases). Deletions cut 3 bases from V and 1 base from J, with 22 bases between. Germline V gene sequence: CDR1 LNHNV, CDR2 YYDKDF (reference sequence). The CDR3 runs to 19 residues. The CDR3 loop reads CATSRRPPQGLTSYNEQFF. CDR3 DNA sequence: TGTGCCACCAGCAGGCGCCCGCCCCAGGGACTGACATCCTACAATGAGCAGTTCTTC. The full variable domain, its missing parts supplied by reference TRBV15 and TRBJ2-1, is DAMVIQNPRYQVTQFGKPVTLSCSQTLNHNVMYWYQQKSSQAPKLLFHYYDKDFNNEADTPDNFQSRRPNTSFCFLDIRSPGLGDTAMYLCATSRRPPQGLTSYNEQFFGPGTRLTVL.

CDR3 bases: TGTGCCTGGAGTCCTGGAGTCTACACTGAAGCTTTCTTT. Protein sequence: CAWSPGVYTEAFF. This chain connects TRBV30 to TRBJ1-1; D unresolved. CDR3 size: 13 residues. Trimming cost V 2 bases and J 3 bases, with 10 bases left between them. The germline CDR1 and CDR2 sequences are GTSNPN and SVGIG (reference sequence).

In its sample, this clonotype was seen a few times. V and J are TRBV29-1 and TRBJ2-1; the D gene is possibly TRBD2 (6 bases). Germline CDR1 reads SQVTM; CDR2 reads ANQGSEA. This CDR3 comprises 16 residues. V gave up 6 bases and J gave up 0 bases, with 18 bases separating them. CDR3 DNA: TGCAGCGTCCCCTGGATTGGGGGGACCTCCTACAATGAGCAGTTCTTC. Its protein is CSVPWIGGTSYNEQFF.

The chain recombines TRBV24-1 with TRBJ2-5; TRBD1 might be the D (8 bases). The germline V gene encodes CDR1 KGHDR and CDR2 SFDVKD. V was pared by 1 base and J by 5 bases, with 19 bases between. This CDR3 has 17 residues. CDR3 DNA sequence: TGTGCCACCAGTGATTTTAGGGGACTAAGACAGGGGGAGACCCAGTACTTC. Encoded protein: CATSDFRGLRQGETQYF.

This clonotype was seen a handful of times. This rearrangement joins TRBV30 to TRBJ2-7; no clear D gene. Germline V lookup: CDR1 GTSNPN, CDR2 SVGIG (reference sequence). V lost 3 bases to trimming and J lost 0 bases, with 6 bases between them. There are 12 residues in the CDR3. CDR3 coding DNA: TGTGCCTGGAGCTCGGTCTCCTACGAGCAGTACTTC. Protein sequence: CAWSSVSYEQYF.

This clonotype was recorded a few times. V gene TRBV7-9 combines with J gene TRBJ1-1; D is undetermined. Trimming took 3 bases from V and 0 from J, leaving 14 bases between them. Germline V CDR1 and CDR2: SEHNR, FQNEAQ (reference sequence). The CDR3 runs 16 residues. The CDR3, as DNA: TGTGCCAGCAGCTTGCGATCAGCGGAGATGAACACTGAAGCTTTCTTT. This sequence encodes CASSLRSAEMNTEAFF.

In this sample, this clonotype turned up a few times. The junction departs from germline at one end; a sequencing error may be responsible. The CDR3 DNA reads as TGTGCCACCAGCAGAGGGGACTCCCGGACGCCCAATCAGCAGTTCTTC. Translating it yields CATSRGDSRTPNQQFF. V is TRBV15 and J is TRBJ2-1; maybe TRBD2 (6 bases). Germline V gene sequence: CDR1 LNHNV, CDR2 YYDKDF (reference sequence). This CDR3 has 16 residues.

The V and J genes are TRBV7-2 and TRBJ1-3; D is unclear. Trimming pared 5 bases from V and 8 bases from J, leaving 19 bases between. Germline V gene sequence: CDR1 SGHTA, CDR2 FQGNSA. This CDR3 comprises 15 residues. DNA of the CDR3: TGTGCCAGCAGCCTCAGGCTCTCCCAGCGGGACACCATATATTTT. Its translation: CASSLRLSQRDTIYF.